A selection of T cell receptor beta chains follows, all from one sample in a study of T cells after yellow fever vaccination. TCRdb analysed the 5' RACE reads with MiXCR anew, one entry per CDR3 protein. Seen here are 68,000 or so distinct CDR3 sequences, roughly 7.3% observed once, and the top ten hold less than 40%. Here the sequenced sample was CD8+ T cells sorted from PBMCs, taken 15 days after the yellow fever booster vaccination. The receptors originated from a man under 40 who received the YFV17D yellow fever vaccine. The CDR3 runs from the conserved cysteine through the conserved F or W. D genes are given only for firm matches. For some rows the clone size is stated as once, few or many, or as a class when expanded; others skip it.

>many|15|TRBD2|TRBV12-3/TRBV12-4|TRBJ2-1
CASSSTPGTSNEQFF
TGTGCCAGCAGTTCTACACCCGGGACTAGCAATGAGCAGTTCTTC
>many|12|.|TRBV9|TRBJ2-7
CASSGPANEQYF
TGTGCCAGCAGCGGGCCGGCGAACGAGCAGTACTTC
>many|18|.|TRBV4-2|TRBJ2-3
CASSHPQAGSPTTDTQYF
TGTGCCAGCAGCCACCCTCAGGCGGGGAGCCCTACTACAGATACGCAGTATTTT
>many|14|.|TRBV5-1|TRBJ2-7
CASRSDTFSYEQYF
TGCGCCAGCAGATCCGACACCTTCTCCTACGAGCAGTACTTC
>many|15|TRBD1|TRBV2|TRBJ2-5
CASSAGGGTEETQYF
TGTGCCAGCAGTGCAGGGGGCGGGACGGAAGAGACCCAGTACTTC
>many|15|TRBD1|TRBV5-5|TRBJ1-2
CASSGTGGANYGYTF
TGTGCCAGCAGCGGTACAGGGGGCGCGAACTATGGCTACACCTTC
>many|14|TRBD2|TRBV12-3/TRBV12-4|TRBJ2-1
CASSPAGAYNEQFF
TGTGCCAGCAGTCCAGCGGGAGCCTACAATGAGCAGTTCTTC
>few|12|.|TRBV7-9|TRBJ2-1
CASLVDYNEQFF
TGTGCCAGCCTCGTGGATTACAATGAGCAGTTCTTC
>many|12|.|TRBV5-1|TRBJ2-7
CASSPVGNEQYF
TGCGCCAGCAGCCCCGTCGGGAACGAGCAGTACTTC
>many|18|TRBD2|TRBV12-5|TRBJ2-5
CASGFGPVEREVQETQYF
TGTGCTAGTGGTTTCGGGCCCGTCGAGCGGGAGGTCCAAGAGACCCAGTACTTC
>few|15|.|TRBV7-9|TRBJ2-1
CASSLERGPYNEQFF
TGTGCCAGCAGCTTGGAGAGGGGTCCCTACAATGAGCAGTTCTTC
>many|15|.|TRBV7-9|TRBJ2-5
CASSSRVADQETQYF
TGTGCCAGCAGCTCCAGGGTTGCGGACCAAGAGACCCAGTACTTC
>.|15|.|TRBV20-1|TRBJ2-7
CSARDGVAATYEQYF
TGCAGTGCTAGAGATGGGGTAGCGGCTACATACGAGCAGTACTTC
>many|16|TRBD2|TRBV7-6|TRBJ2-3
CASSFTKGLATDTQYF
TGTGCCAGCAGCTTCACTAAGGGACTAGCTACAGATACGCAGTATTTT
>.|13|.|TRBV6-6|TRBJ2-7
CASGGTPTYEQYF
TGTGCCAGCGGTGGGACGCCGACCTACGAGCAGTACTTC
>many|15|TRBD2|TRBV19|TRBJ2-7
CASSPGTSGNYEQYF
TGTGCCAGTAGTCCGGGGACTAGCGGGAACTACGAGCAGTACTTC
>many|15|TRBD2|TRBV20-1|TRBJ2-3
CSASSGTSLADTQYF
TGCAGTGCTTCCTCCGGGACTAGCTTGGCAGATACGCAGTATTTT
>.|17|TRBD2|TRBV15|TRBJ2-7
CATSGGPAGLVAYEQYF
TGTGCCACCAGCGGAGGACCCGCGGGACTAGTGGCCTACGAGCAGTACTTC
>many|18|TRBD2|TRBV5-5|TRBJ2-4
CASSLLASGTVAKNIQYF
TGTGCCAGCAGCTTGTTGGCTAGCGGAACGGTGGCCAAAAACATTCAGTACTTC
>many|15|TRBD1|TRBV4-3|TRBJ2-5
CASSQVSGGQETQYF
TGCGCCAGCAGCCAAGTTTCAGGGGGCCAAGAGACCCAGTACTTC
>many|12|.|TRBV20-1|TRBJ1-2
CSASVRAAGYTF
TGCAGTGCTAGTGTCAGGGCGGCTGGCTACACCTTC
>many|16|TRBD2|TRBV7-6|TRBJ2-3
CASSLSSGGSTDTQYF
TGTGCCAGCAGCTTGTCCAGCGGGGGGAGCACAGATACGCAGTATTTT
>many|16|TRBD2|TRBV6-2/TRBV6-3|TRBJ2-7
CASSLTGTSGTYEQYF
TGTGCCAGCAGTTTAACCGGGACTAGCGGAACCTACGAGCAGTACTTC
>many|17|.|TRBV10-1|TRBJ2-1
CASSEKPLRFSYNEQFF
TGCGCCAGCAGTGAGAAACCGTTACGATTTTCCTACAATGAGCAGTTCTTC
>few|14|TRBD2|TRBV7-8|TRBJ2-7
CASSLLAGGIEQYF
TGTGCCAGCAGCTTACTAGCGGGAGGGATCGAGCAGTACTTC
>many|15|TRBD2|TRBV30|TRBJ2-1
CAWSHNAGGPDEQFF
TGTGCCTGGAGCCATAACGCGGGAGGGCCCGATGAGCAGTTCTTC
>many|11|.|TRBV6-5|TRBJ2-4
CASSHGLRQYF
TGTGCCAGCAGCCATGGGCTACGACAGTACTTC
>medium-sized|14|.|TRBV10-3|TRBJ2-7
CAISTGPDAHEQYF
TGTGCCATCAGTACTGGGCCCGATGCCCACGAGCAGTACTTC